This T cell receptor beta chain emerged from a study of T cell responses to AZD1222 COVID-19 vaccine. About this clone itself: Its antigen is as yet unknown.

Study findings and constraints: The donors showed a predominance of white British ancestry and of females, with possible underestimation of clonal diversity. Repertoire sampling happened only post peak T cell response.

The V gene end was trimmed by 0 bases and the J gene end by 7 bases; junction bases not matched to a gene: 2. CDR1 and CDR2 (germline): SGHNT, YYREEE (reference sequence). The CDR3 runs 15 residues. Assay: immunoSEQ multiplex PCR; the TCRdb copy retains only in-frame clones and omits some. The table lists about 120,000 clones, about 88% of them singletons, with around 3% in the top ten. The sequence came from an adult who received the AZD1222 COVID-19 vaccine. The source material was peripheral blood, sampled 28 days after the second AZD1222 dose. The rearrangement uses TRBV5-4 and TRBJ1-6, with 9 bases aligning to TRBD1. Here the CDR3 reads CASSLGTGGNSPLHF. CDR3 DNA sequence: TGTGCCAGCAGCTTGGGAACAGGGGGCAATTCACCCCTCCACTTT. Filled out from reference TRBV5-4 and TRBJ1-6, the complete variable domain reads ETGVTQSPTHLIKTRGQQVTLRCSSQSGHNTVSWYQQALGQGPQFIFQYYREEENGRGNFPPRFSGLQFPNYSSELNVNALELDDSALYLCASSLGTGGNSPLHFGNGTRLTVT.